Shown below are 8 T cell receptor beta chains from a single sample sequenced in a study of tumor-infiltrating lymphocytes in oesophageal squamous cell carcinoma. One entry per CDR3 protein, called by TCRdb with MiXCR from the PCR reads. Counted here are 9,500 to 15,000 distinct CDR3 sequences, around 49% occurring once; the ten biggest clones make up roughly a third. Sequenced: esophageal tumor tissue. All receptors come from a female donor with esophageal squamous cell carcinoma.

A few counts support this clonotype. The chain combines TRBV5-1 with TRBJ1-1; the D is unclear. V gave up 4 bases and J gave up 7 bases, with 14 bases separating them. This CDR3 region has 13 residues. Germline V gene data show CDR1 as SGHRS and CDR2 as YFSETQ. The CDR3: CASSPRMSDEAFF. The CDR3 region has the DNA TGCGCCAGCAGCCCGCGGATGTCCGATGAAGCTTTCTTT.

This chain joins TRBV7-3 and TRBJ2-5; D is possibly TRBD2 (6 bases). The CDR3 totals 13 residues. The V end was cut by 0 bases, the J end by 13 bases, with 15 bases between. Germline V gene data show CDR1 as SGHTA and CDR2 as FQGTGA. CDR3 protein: CASSLTEGRRPYF. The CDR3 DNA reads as TGTGCCAGCAGCTTAACGGAGGGGAGACGTCCGTACTTC.

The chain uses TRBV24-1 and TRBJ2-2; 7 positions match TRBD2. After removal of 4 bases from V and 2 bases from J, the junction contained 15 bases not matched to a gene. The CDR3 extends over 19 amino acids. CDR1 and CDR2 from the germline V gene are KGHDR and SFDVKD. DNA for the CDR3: TGTGCCACCAGTGAGTTGACCCCCCCTAGCGGCCCTAACACCGGGGAGCTGTTTTTT. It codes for CATSELTPPSGPNTGELFF.

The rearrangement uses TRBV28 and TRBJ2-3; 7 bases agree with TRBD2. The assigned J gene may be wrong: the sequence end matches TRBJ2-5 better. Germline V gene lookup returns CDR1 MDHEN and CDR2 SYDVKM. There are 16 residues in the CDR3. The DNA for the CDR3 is TGTGCCAGCAGGAAGCGGGAAATCCCTCGGGGGGAGACCCAGTACTTC. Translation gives CASRKREIPRGETQYF.

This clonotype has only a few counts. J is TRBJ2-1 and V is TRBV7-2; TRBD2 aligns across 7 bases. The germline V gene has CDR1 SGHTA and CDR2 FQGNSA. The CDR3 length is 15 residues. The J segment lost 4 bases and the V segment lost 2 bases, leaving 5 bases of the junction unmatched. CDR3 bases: TGTGCCAGCAGCTTATGGGGGGGAGTTTACAATGAGCAGTTCTTC. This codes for CASSLWGGVYNEQFF.

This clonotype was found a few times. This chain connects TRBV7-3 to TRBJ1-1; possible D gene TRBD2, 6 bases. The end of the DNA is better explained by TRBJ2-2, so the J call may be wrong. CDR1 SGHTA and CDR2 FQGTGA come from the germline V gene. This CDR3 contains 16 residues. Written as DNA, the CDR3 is TGTGCCAGCAGCTTAAGCGCGGCGGGGCACACCGGGGAGCTGTTTTTT. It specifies CASSLSAAGHTGELFF.

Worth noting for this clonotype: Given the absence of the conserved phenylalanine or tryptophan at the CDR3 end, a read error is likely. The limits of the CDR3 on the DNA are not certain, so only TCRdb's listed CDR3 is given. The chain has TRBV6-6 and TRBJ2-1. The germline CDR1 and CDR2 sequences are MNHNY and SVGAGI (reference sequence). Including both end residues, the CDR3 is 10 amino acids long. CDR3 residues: CASSYSDSIV.

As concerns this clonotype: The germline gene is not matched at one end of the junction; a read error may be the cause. CDR3 in amino acids: CASSPTQGGNSPLHF. The CDR3 bases are TGTGCCAGCAGCCCCACACAGGGAGGGAATTCACCCCTCCACTTC. The chain carries TRBV7-8 and TRBJ1-2, with a tentative D call TRBD1 (6 bases). Germline lookup yields CDR1 SGHVS and CDR2 FQNEAQ. This CDR3 has 15 residues. Variable domain in full (rest from reference TRBV7-8 and TRBJ1-2): GAGVSQSPRYKVAKRGQDVALRCDPISGHVSLFWYQQALGQGPEFLTYFQNEAQLDKSGLPSDRFFAERPEGSVSTLKIQRTQQEDSAVYLCASSPTQGGNSPLHFGSGTRLTVV.